These 9 T cell receptor beta chains share one sample of origin, sequenced in a study of response to subunit inactivated influenza vaccine. TCRdb independently ran MiXCR on the RT-PCR reads; one entry per CDR3 protein. The table includes a few hundred thousand distinct CDR3 sequences, 20% to 25% detected once. Sequenced here: PBMCs from blood, sampled approximately 20 months after vaccination. The receptors stem from a man between 45 and 75 years old who received an inactivated influenza vaccine.

This clonotype showed up many times. The rearrangement uses TRBV7-9 and TRBJ1-6; no clear D gene. The CDR3 is made up of 15 amino acids. Germline V lookup: CDR1 SEHNR, CDR2 FQNEAQ (reference sequence). With 2 bases removed from V and 6 bases from J, the gap between germline ends came to 11 bases. The chain's CDR3 is CASSLFDASNSPLHF. The CDR3 DNA sequence: TGTGCCAGCAGCTTATTTGACGCGTCTAATTCACCCCTCCACTTT.

This rearrangement joins TRBV12-3 or TRBV12-4 to TRBJ2-7, with 7 bases fitting TRBD2. The V and J ends lost 3 bases and 4 bases, in that order; junction bases with no gene match: 6. The CDR3 totals 14 residues. The CDR3 sequence: CASSFQRGSYEQYF. For the CDR3, the DNA is TGTGCCAGCAGTTTCCAGCGGGGATCTTACGAGCAGTACTTC.

J is TRBJ1-2 and V is TRBV18; unclear D gene. The V end was cut by 1 base, the J end by 9 bases, with 9 bases between. CDR3 length: 12 residues. CDR1 and CDR2 from the germline V gene are KGHSH and LQKENI. The CDR3, as DNA: TGTGCCAGCTCACCACAAGAGGGTAGCTACACCTTC. Translated: CASSPQEGSYTF.

The chain is built from TRBV7-2 and TRBJ2-7; D unclear. The CDR3 runs to 14 residues. The germline CDR1 and CDR2 sequences are SGHTA and FQGNSA. Trimming shortened V by 6 bases and J by 1 base, and 13 bases separated the two germline ends. As DNA, the CDR3 is TGTGCCAGCAGTTTCATCTACACTTCCTACGAGCAGTACTTC. This codes for CASSFIYTSYEQYF. Full variable domain (missing parts from reference TRBV7-2 and TRBJ2-7): GAGVSQSPSNKVTEKGKDVELRCDPISGHTALYWYRQSLGQGLEFLIYFQGNSAPDKSGLPSDRFSAERTGGSVSTLTIQRTQQEDSAVYLCASSFIYTSYEQYFGPGTRLTVT.

This clonotype was detected a few times. This rearrangement joins TRBV20-1 to TRBJ2-7, with unresolved D. Between the trimmed V and J ends, which lost 1 base and 2 bases, there was a span of 12 bases. The CDR3 is made up of 14 amino acids. Germline lookup yields CDR1 DFQATT and CDR2 SNEGSKA (reference sequence). Here the CDR3 DNA reads TGCAGTGCTAGAGCCAGTGGTCAAGCCTACGAGCAGTACTTC. Protein: CSARASGQAYEQYF.

This clonotype was observed a few times. The gene calls are TRBV10-3 and TRBJ1-1, with TRBD1 as a possible D gene (5 bases). From germline, CDR1 is ENHRY and CDR2 SYGVKD. The V end was cut by 11 bases, the J end by 4 bases, with 17 bases between. The CDR3 covers 13 residues. The CDR3 loop is CAVSLGGGTEAFF. The CDR3 DNA sequence: TGTGCCGTCTCCCTGGGGGGGGGCACTGAAGCTTTCTTT.

This chain joins TRBV4-1 and TRBJ1-2, with a weak D call TRBD1 (6 bases). The CDR3 runs 15 residues. V lost 4 bases, J lost 7 bases, and 19 bases lay in between. CDR1 and CDR2 from the germline V gene are MGHRA and YSYEKL. The chain's CDR3 is CASSPLGGGRSGYTF. The DNA of the CDR3 is TGCGCCAGCAGCCCTCTAGGGGGAGGGAGAAGTGGCTACACCTTC.

This clonotype has at least ten counts. The rearrangement joins TRBV7-3 to TRBJ2-3; tentatively, D is TRBD2 (6 bases). CDR1 and CDR2 from the germline V gene are SGHTA and FQGTGA. The CDR3 is made up of 15 amino acids. Trimming shortened V by 2 bases and J by 0 bases, and 9 bases separated the two germline ends. The DNA of the CDR3 is TGTGCCAGCAGCTTAGCGGGAAGGAGCACAGATACGCAGTATTTT. It specifies CASSLAGRSTDTQYF.

There are a few counts of this clonotype. V usage is TRBV24-1 and J usage is TRBJ2-3, with TRBD2 matching over 8 bases. Germline V gives CDR1 KGHDR, CDR2 SFDVKD. Trimming took 5 bases from V and 4 from J; bases not matched to a gene: 7. The CDR3 runs to 15 residues. CDR3 DNA sequence: TGTGCCACCAGTGGAACGGGAGGGCCGGCAGATACGCAGTATTTT. Translating gives CATSGTGGPADTQYF.